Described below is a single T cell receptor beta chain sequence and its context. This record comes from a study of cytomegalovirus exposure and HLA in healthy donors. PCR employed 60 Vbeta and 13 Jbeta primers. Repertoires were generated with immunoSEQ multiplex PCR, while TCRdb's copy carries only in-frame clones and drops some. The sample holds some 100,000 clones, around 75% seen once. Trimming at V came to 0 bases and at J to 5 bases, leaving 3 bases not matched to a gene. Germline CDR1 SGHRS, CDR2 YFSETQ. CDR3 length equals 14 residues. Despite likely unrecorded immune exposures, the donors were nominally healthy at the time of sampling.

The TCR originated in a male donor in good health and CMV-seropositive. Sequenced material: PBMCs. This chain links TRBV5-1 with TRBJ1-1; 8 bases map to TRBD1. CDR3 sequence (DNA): TGCGCCAGCAGCTTGGGGCAGGGGGCGACTGAAGCTTTCTTT. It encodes CASSLGQGATEAFF.